The 17 T cell receptor beta chains below were found in one sample sequenced in a study of T cells and copy number aberrations in small-cell lung cancer. Assay used: immunoSEQ multiplex PCR; TCRdb lists only in-frame clones, some missing. The repertoire holds some 10,000 clones, with over 60% as singletons. The sequenced material came from normal tissue next to the tumor. Receptor source: a man aged 55 to 69 with small cell lung cancer.

The chain is built from TRBV28 and TRBJ1-2, with a possible D match to TRBD1 (6 bases). Germline lookup yields CDR1 MDHEN and CDR2 SYDVKM. Trimming shortened V by 6 bases and J by 4 bases, and 15 bases separated the two germline ends. The CDR3 has 14 residues. CDR3 protein: CASSRGGASYGYTF. The CDR3 nucleotides are TGTGCCAGCAGCAGAGGGGGGGCGAGCTATGGCTACACCTTC.

The gene calls are TRBV29-1 and TRBJ2-1; D uncertain. CDR1 and CDR2 (germline): SQVTM, ANQGSEA. Between the trimmed V and J ends, which lost 3 bases and 9 bases, there was a span of 9 bases. This CDR3 contains 11 residues. The CDR3 loop is CSVDTYGEQFF. DNA for the CDR3: TGCAGCGTTGATACATACGGTGAGCAGTTCTTC.

This sequence joins TRBV11-3 and TRBJ2-1; TRBD2 matches 11 bases. Trimming removed 0 bases from V and 3 bases from J; junction bases left unmatched: 1. Germline lookup yields CDR1 SGHNT and CDR2 YENEEA. The CDR3 length is 16 residues. In DNA form, the CDR3 reads TGTGCCAGCAGCTTAGAGGGGACTAGCGGCTACAATGAGCAGTTCTTC. As protein: CASSLEGTSGYNEQFF.

The rearrangement uses TRBV18 and TRBJ2-1; D gene unclear. V was pared by 5 bases and J by 5 bases, with 10 bases between. The CDR3 sequence is 13 residues long. Germline CDR1 and CDR2: KGHSH and LQKENI. CDR3 region: CASSTGRNNEQFF. The CDR3, as DNA: TGTGCCAGCTCAACCGGGCGAAACAATGAGCAGTTCTTC.

V and J are TRBV14 and TRBJ2-2; D is possibly TRBD1 (6 bases). Germline-derived CDR1 and CDR2 are SGHDN and FVKESK. The CDR3 is 16 amino acids. V was trimmed by 1 base and J by 5 bases, leaving 14 bases between them. The chain's CDR3 is CASSQVGAKGTGELFF. The CDR3 coding sequence is TGTGCCAGCAGCCAAGTGGGGGCGAAAGGAACCGGGGAGCTGTTTTTT.

V usage is TRBV5-6 and J usage is TRBJ1-5; D call uncertain. The germline V and J ends were trimmed by 0 bases and 0 bases, with 4 bases remaining between them. Germline values: CDR1 SGHDT, CDR2 YYEEEE. This CDR3 spans 14 amino acids. The CDR3 here is CASSLGSSNQPQHF. CDR3 DNA sequence: TGTGCCAGCAGCTTGGGGAGTAGCAATCAGCCCCAGCATTTT.

The chain has TRBV6-5 and TRBJ2-7; 7 bases align to TRBD2. Trimming cost V 8 bases and J 3 bases; bases outside gene matches: 1. Germline V CDR1 and CDR2: MNHEY, SVGAGI. The CDR3 consists of 11 residues. This chain's CDR3 is CASRGVYEQYF. CDR3 nucleotide sequence: TGTGCCAGCCGGGGGGTCTACGAGCAGTACTTC.

The chain combines TRBV18 with TRBJ2-5; D call uncertain. Trimming removed 2 bases from V and 6 bases from J, with 4 bases in between. Germline CDR1 and CDR2: KGHSH and LQKENI. The length of the CDR3 is 11 residues. The CDR3 spells CASSPGQTQYF. The CDR3 coding sequence is TGTGCCAGCTCACCAGGGCAGACCCAGTACTTC.

This rearrangement joins TRBV18 to TRBJ1-3; D unclear. V gave up 3 bases and J gave up 1 base, with 13 bases separating them. This CDR3 is built from 16 residues. Germline V lookup: CDR1 KGHSH, CDR2 LQKENI. The CDR3 DNA sequence: TGTGCCAGCTCACCTATAAGGGCCGTTTCTGGAAACACCATATATTTT. This encodes CASSPIRAVSGNTIYF.

This clone was seen a single time. The chain couples TRBV2 to TRBJ1-5; no definite D call. V gave up 4 bases and J gave up 3 bases, with 7 bases separating them. This CDR3 is 13 amino acids long. Germline V gene data show CDR1 as SNHLY and CDR2 as FYNNEI. CDR3 protein: CASSAGFNQPQHF. The DNA of the CDR3 is TGTGCCAGCAGTGCCGGGTTCAATCAGCCCCAGCATTTT. Complete variable domain (other parts from reference TRBV2 and TRBJ1-5): EPEVTQTPSHQVTQMGQEVILRCVPISNHLYFYWYRQILGQKVEFLVSFYNNEISEKSEIFDDQFSVERPDGSNFTLKIRSTKLEDSAMYFCASSAGFNQPQHFGDGTRLSIL.

The chain employs TRBV6-5 and TRBJ2-7; the D is unclear. Germline V lookup: CDR1 MNHEY, CDR2 SVGAGI. V was pared by 6 bases and J by 5 bases, with 20 bases between. The CDR3 is 15 residues long. The CDR3 sequence: CASSRVPGPVHEQYF. The CDR3 DNA is TGTGCCAGCAGCCGAGTCCCCGGGCCTGTGCACGAGCAGTACTTC.

Here the CDR3 reads CASSLGGGNTEAFF. For the CDR3, the DNA is TGTGCCAGCAGCTTAGGGGGGGGGAACACTGAAGCTTTCTTT. This sequence joins TRBV11-3 and TRBJ1-1; a weak D match, TRBD1 (5 bases). The CDR3 loop spans 14 amino acids. Germline lookup yields CDR1 SGHNT and CDR2 YENEEA. Deletions cut 1 base from V and 1 base from J, with 7 bases between.

The chain recombines TRBV5-4 with TRBJ2-7; 9 bases match TRBD1. This CDR3 has 15 residues. J lost 0 bases, V lost 4 bases, and 5 bases had no gene match. Germline V lookup: CDR1 SGHNT, CDR2 YYREEE (reference sequence). CDR3 nucleotide sequence: TGTGCCAGCAGCGGCCGGGACAGGGCCTCCTACGAGCAGTACTTC. Amino acids: CASSGRDRASYEQYF.

This clone was seen once. The gene calls are TRBV6-5 and TRBJ2-7; maybe TRBD2 (6 bases). From germline, CDR1 is MNHEY and CDR2 SVGAGI. The CDR3 loop spans 11 amino acids. V lost 7 bases to trimming and J lost 8 bases, with 12 bases between them. The DNA for the CDR3 is TGTGCCAGCACGGGGGTTTTAAAGCAGTACTTC. Its translation is CASTGVLKQYF.

V is TRBV19 and J is TRBJ1-1; D might be TRBD1 (6 bases). Trimming took 8 bases from V and 4 from J, leaving 17 bases between them. The V gene's germline CDR1 is LNHDA and CDR2 SQIVND (reference sequence). The CDR3 extends over 14 amino acids. This chain's CDR3 is CASRLGGPSTEAFF. CDR3 nucleotides: TGTGCCAGTCGCCTCGGGGGGCCTTCCACTGAAGCTTTCTTT. The whole variable domain, filled in from reference TRBV19 and TRBJ1-1, reads DGGITQSPKYLFRKEGQNVTLSCEQNLNHDAMYWYRQDPGQGLRLIYYSQIVNDFQKGDIAEGYSVSREKKESFPLTVTSAQKNPTAFYLCASRLGGPSTEAFFGQGTRLTVV.

The rearrangement joins TRBV7-9 to TRBJ2-2; 9 positions match TRBD2. Germline trimming cut 3 bases from V and 1 base from J; bases unmatched to any gene: 3. The CDR3 contains 16 residues. Germline loops: CDR1 SEHNR, CDR2 FQNEAQ (reference sequence). CDR3: CASSFRLAVNTGELFF. The CDR3 coding sequence is TGTGCCAGCAGCTTTAGACTAGCGGTGAACACCGGGGAGCTGTTTTTT. The full variable domain, with the rest looked up from reference TRBV7-9 and TRBJ2-2, is DTGVSQNPRHKITKRGQNVTFRCDPISEHNRLYWYRQTLGQGPEFLTYFQNEAQLEKSRLLSDRFSAERPKGSFSTLEIQRTEQGDSAMYLCASSFRLAVNTGELFFGEGSRLTVL.

This clone was detected once. It is unclear where the CDR3 begins or ends on the DNA, so no DNA is shown, and the CDR3 is as TCRdb lists it. The chain couples TRBV2 to TRBJ1-4. Including both end residues, the CDR3 is 14 amino acids long. The germline CDR1 and CDR2 sequences are SNHLY and FYNNEI. CDR3 in amino acids: CASSPFGSAEKLFF.